Sequencing of this T cell receptor beta chain was carried out in a study of early stage breast cancer tumors. Overall study: ER+/PR+/HER2- status applied to about 80% of the 16 invasive breast tumors.

With respect to this clone: Its target is not known.

Clones were read by immunoSEQ multiplex PCR, and TCRdb kept only the in-frame ones, dropping some. The sample records about 72,000 clones, 65% to 85% being singletons. Whole-study findings and limits: Compared with adjacent normal breast tissue, tumors showed 2 to 2.5-fold greater T cell density and higher clonality. Tumor and normal breast were distinguished via blood comparison in about 90% of the 16 patients. Most shared enriched TCRB sequences were commonly generated ones.

The CDR3 is 14 amino acids. V was shortened by 3 bases and J by 1 base, with 6 bases between the two germline ends. Germline loops: CDR1 MDHEN, CDR2 SYDVKM. V is TRBV28 and J is TRBJ2-2; D is possibly TRBD2 (6 bases). The sample comprised blood. The clonotype comes from a person aged 55-75 years with breast cancer. In DNA, the CDR3 is TGTGCCAGCAGTTTGCGGGGGAACACCGGGGAGCTGTTTTTT. It is translated as CASSLRGNTGELFF.